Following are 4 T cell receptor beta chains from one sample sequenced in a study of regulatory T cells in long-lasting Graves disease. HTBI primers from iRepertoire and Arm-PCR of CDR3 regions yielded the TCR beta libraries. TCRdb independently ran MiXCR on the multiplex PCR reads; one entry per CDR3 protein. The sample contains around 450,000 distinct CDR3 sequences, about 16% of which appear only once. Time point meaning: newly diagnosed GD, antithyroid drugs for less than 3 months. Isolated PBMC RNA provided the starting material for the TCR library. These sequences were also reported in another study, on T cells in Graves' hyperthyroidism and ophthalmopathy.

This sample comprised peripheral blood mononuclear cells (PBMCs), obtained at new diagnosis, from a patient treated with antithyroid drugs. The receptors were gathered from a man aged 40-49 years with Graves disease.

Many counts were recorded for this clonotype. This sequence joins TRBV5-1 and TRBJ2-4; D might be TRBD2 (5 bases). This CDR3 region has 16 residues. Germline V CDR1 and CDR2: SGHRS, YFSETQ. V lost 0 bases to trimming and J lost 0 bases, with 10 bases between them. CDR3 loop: CASSLVGELAKNIQYF. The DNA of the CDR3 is TGCGCCAGCAGCTTGGTTGGGGAGCTAGCCAAAAACATTCAGTACTTC.

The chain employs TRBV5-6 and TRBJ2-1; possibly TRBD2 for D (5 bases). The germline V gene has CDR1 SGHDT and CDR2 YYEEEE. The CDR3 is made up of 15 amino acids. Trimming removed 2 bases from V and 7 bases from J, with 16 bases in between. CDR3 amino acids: CASSFARGRENEQFF. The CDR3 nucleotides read TGTGCCAGCAGCTTCGCTCGCGGAAGGGAGAATGAGCAGTTCTTC.

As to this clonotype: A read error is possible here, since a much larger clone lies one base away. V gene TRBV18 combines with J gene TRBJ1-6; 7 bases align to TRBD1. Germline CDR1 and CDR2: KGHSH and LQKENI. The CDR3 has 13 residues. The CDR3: CASSLTGDSPPHF. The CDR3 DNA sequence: TGTGCCAGCTCACTCACAGGGGACTCACCCCCCCACTTT.

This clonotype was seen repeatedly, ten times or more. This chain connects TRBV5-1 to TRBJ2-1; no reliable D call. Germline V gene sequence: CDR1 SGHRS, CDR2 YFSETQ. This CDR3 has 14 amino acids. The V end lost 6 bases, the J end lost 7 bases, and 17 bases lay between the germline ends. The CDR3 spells CASILWKYLNEQFF. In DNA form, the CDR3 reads TGCGCCAGCATCCTTTGGAAGTACCTTAATGAGCAGTTCTTC. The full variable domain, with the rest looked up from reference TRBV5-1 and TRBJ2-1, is KAGVTQTPRYLIKTRGQQVTLSCSPISGHRSVSWYQQTPGQGLQFLFEYFSETQRNKGNFPGRFSGRQFSNSRSEMNVSTLELGDSALYLCASILWKYLNEQFFGPGTRLTVL.